The source of this T cell receptor (beta chain) is a study of CD8+ T cells in alopecia areata. Findings of the study overall: When scalp samples are sequenced, resident alphabeta T cells of normal skin are also captured.

Extraction and reverse transcription of RNA yielded cDNA as the sequencing template. Clones were read by immunoSEQ multiplex PCR, and TCRdb kept only the in-frame ones, dropping some. The table records about 19,000 clones, roughly three fifths of them present only once. The CDR3 sequence is 14 residues long. In germline, CDR1 is MDHEN, CDR2 SYDVKM. V lost 6 bases, J lost 2 bases, and 4 bases stayed unmatched. Note on this clone: What it binds is not known.

Four or five patients' CD4+ populations were sorted into CD25+CD127- cells. This chain connects TRBV28 to TRBJ2-7; TRBD1 matches at 10 bases. Sequenced: CD4+ Tregs sorted from blood. This clonotype was sampled from a human donor with alopecia areata. This CDR3 is CASRTGGLPYEQYF. The CDR3 region has the DNA TGTGCCAGCAGGACAGGGGGCTTGCCCTACGAGCAGTACTTC.